This T cell receptor (beta chain) comes out of a study of blood T cell repertoires in COVID-19. At the level of the study: COVID-19 samples from acute and convalescent phases originated in the United States, Italy and Spain.

The CDR3 is 19 amino acids. CDR1 and CDR2 (germline): SGHTA, FQGNSA. Trimming took 5 bases from V and 5 from J; bases not matched to a gene: 20. Data came from immunoSEQ multiplex PCR; TCRdb stores just in-frame clones and leaves some out. The sample carries about 150,000 clones, 65% to 80% recorded once. Self-reported history from a screening survey and questionnaire set each donor's cohort. V gene TRBV7-2 combines with J gene TRBJ1-2; 10 bases are shared with TRBD1. This TCR came from a woman between 70 and 85 years old in a cohort exposed to, infected with or recovered from COVID-19 (not recorded which). Input material: PBMCs or T cells enriched from blood (not recorded which). CDR3 sequence reads: CASSVPSGGQGPGGYGYTF. CDR3 bases: TGTGCCAGCAGCGTACCTAGTGGGGGACAGGGGCCCGGAGGGTATGGCTACACCTTC.